The 5 T cell receptor beta chains below come from one sample, sequenced in a study of CD8+ T cells in alopecia areata. Following extraction, RNA underwent reverse transcription to cDNA, which served as the sequencing template. The repertoire was sequenced with immunoSEQ multiplex PCR; TCRdb's copy has only in-frame clones and lacks some. This sample has about 150,000 clones, with roughly 54% found just once. Treatment defined: oral pan-JAK inhibitor, 5-10 mg twice daily. The sequencing used CD8+ T cells sorted from blood, collected at week 4, from a patient treated with tofacitinib. The receptors shown here come from a human donor with alopecia areata.

This clone was recorded once. This chain joins TRBV29-1 and TRBJ2-1; 10 bases fit TRBD1. The germline gives CDR1 SQVTM, CDR2 ANQGSEA. J lost 8 bases, V lost 7 bases, and 8 bases had no gene match. The CDR3 runs 13 residues. The CDR3 DNA follows: TGCAGCGCCGGGACAGGGGAGCTCGATGAGCAGTTCTTC. This sequence encodes CSAGTGELDEQFF.

This rearrangement joins TRBV7-3 to TRBJ2-5; D ambiguous. Deletions cut 5 bases from V and 5 bases from J, with 15 bases between. CDR3 length: 14 residues. The germline V gene encodes CDR1 SGHTA and CDR2 FQGTGA. CDR3: CASSPGPPSETQYF. In DNA form, the CDR3 reads TGTGCCAGCAGCCCCGGGCCCCCCAGCGAGACCCAGTACTTC.

This clone was counted only a few times. V is TRBV5-1 and J is TRBJ2-3; perhaps TRBD1 as D (6 bases). This CDR3 comprises 16 residues. V was cut by 4 bases and J by 1 base, with 16 bases left in between. The germline V gene encodes CDR1 SGHRS and CDR2 YFSETQ. In DNA form, the CDR3 reads TGCGCCAGCAGCGATTACTTGGACAGACGCACAGATACGCAGTATTTT. This sequence encodes CASSDYLDRRTDTQYF.

The chain carries TRBV7-9 and TRBJ2-1; TRBD2 might be the D (6 bases). This CDR3 contains 13 residues. V was pared by 3 bases and J by 10 bases, with 13 bases between. Per the germline V gene, CDR1 is SEHNR and CDR2 is FQNEAQ (reference sequence). CDR3 region: CASSLGGAAEQFF. The CDR3 bases are TGTGCCAGCAGCTTGGGCGGGGCCGCGGAGCAGTTCTTC.

The chain couples TRBV6-6 to TRBJ2-1, with D possibly being TRBD1 (5 bases). V was pared by 4 bases and J by 5 bases, with 12 bases between. Germline values: CDR1 MNHNY, CDR2 SVGAGI (reference sequence). This CDR3 contains 14 residues. The CDR3 DNA follows: TGTGCCAGCAGTTCTAGGGGATCTGACAATGAGCAGTTCTTC. Its translation is CASSSRGSDNEQFF.